A single sample is the source of the 20 T cell receptor beta chains below, sequenced in a study of blood T cell repertoires in COVID-19 (TCRdb year 2020). The method behind the library was the immunoSEQ multiplex PCR assay. TCRdb provides this immuneACCESS table in a form limited to in-frame rearrangements. Some clones are lacking; in checked studies, under half of them reflect an unresolved V gene, and why the rest are absent is not known. Here the sample has under 200,000 clones; roughly nine tenths occur a single time. The top ten hold approximately 2.3% of the sample. The sequenced sample consisted of peripheral blood. Every receptor here comes from an older man with active or convalescent COVID-19.

The rearrangement links TRBV28 to TRBJ2-7, with D unclear. The CDR3 contains 11 residues. Germline CDR1 MDHEN, CDR2 SYDVKM. V lost 5 bases and J 7 bases, leaving 9 bases between the germline ends. CDR3 DNA: TGTGCCAGCAGTCCCGCGTGGGAGCAGTACTTC. Translated: CASSPAWEQYF.

CDR3: CASRAHGEGNTIYF. The CDR3, as DNA: TGTGCCAGCCGGGCCCACGGGGAGGGAAACACCATATATTTT. The chain couples TRBV28 to TRBJ1-3; D is ambiguous. The V end lost 8 bases, the J end lost 4 bases, and 15 bases lay between the germline ends. The CDR3 covers 14 residues. Per the germline V gene, CDR1 is MDHEN and CDR2 is SYDVKM.

J is TRBJ1-5 and V is TRBV15; maybe TRBD1 (6 bases). The germline CDR1 and CDR2 sequences are LNHNV and YYDKDF (reference sequence). This CDR3 region has 16 residues. V was pared by 2 bases and J by 9 bases, with 20 bases between. In DNA, the CDR3 is TGTGCCACCAGCAGAAATCCGGGACAAGGTGTACTGCCCCAGCATTTT. Encoded protein: CATSRNPGQGVLPQHF.

CDR3 coding DNA: TGTGCCAGTCGGACAGGGAGCTTTGGCCAGCCCCAGCATTTT. This codes for CASRTGSFGQPQHF. V and J are TRBV19 and TRBJ1-5; TRBD1 aligns across 8 bases. The V gene's germline CDR1 is LNHDA and CDR2 SQIVND (reference sequence). The CDR3 sequence is 14 residues long. Unmatched junction bases numbered 10, after V lost 8 bases and J lost 7 bases.

The rearrangement links TRBV11-2 to TRBJ2-3; 11 nucleotides line up with TRBD2. Germline lookup yields CDR1 SGHAT and CDR2 FQNNGV. Unmatched junction bases numbered 2, after V lost 2 bases and J lost 4 bases. The CDR3 is made up of 15 amino acids. CDR3 in DNA: TGTGCCAGCAGCTTACGACTAGCGGGGTCAGATACGCAGTATTTT. The encoded protein is CASSLRLAGSDTQYF.

This chain uses TRBV9 with TRBJ2-6; D not resolved. This CDR3 spans 15 amino acids. V lost 6 bases and J 0 bases, leaving 10 bases between the germline ends. Germline CDR1 reads SGDLS; CDR2 reads YYNGEE. The CDR3 DNA reads TGTGCCAGCACCCCGCGGAGCTCTGGGGCCAACGTCCTGACTTTC. It translates to CASTPRSSGANVLTF.

The chain has TRBV28 and TRBJ1-4; the D is unclear. From germline, CDR1 is MDHEN and CDR2 SYDVKM. The CDR3 is 14 amino acids. The V end was cut by 5 bases, the J end by 8 bases, with 15 bases between. The CDR3 sequence is CASSPQMGGEKLFF. In nucleotides, the CDR3 is TGTGCCAGCAGTCCCCAAATGGGAGGGGAAAAACTGTTTTTT.

This rearrangement joins TRBV28 to TRBJ1-5; D is possibly TRBD1 (6 bases). The V end was cut by 4 bases, the J end by 4 bases, with 17 bases between. Germline assignment: CDR1 MDHEN and CDR2 SYDVKM. The CDR3 consists of 16 residues. The chain's CDR3 is CASSSVRQELNQPQHF. CDR3 DNA: TGTGCCAGCAGTTCAGTACGACAGGAGCTAAATCAGCCCCAGCATTTT.

The chain carries TRBV28 and TRBJ1-4, with 9 positions matching TRBD1. J gave up 7 bases and V 7 bases, and 10 bases lay outside the gene matches. The CDR3 runs 15 residues. Germline CDR1 MDHEN, CDR2 SYDVKM. DNA for the CDR3: TGTGCCAGCACCATAGCCGGGACAGGGTTTGAAAAACTGTTTTTT. It specifies CASTIAGTGFEKLFF.

The gene calls are TRBV6-1 and TRBJ2-7, with TRBD2 matching 8 bases. With V trimmed by 4 bases and J by 2 bases, 10 bases remained unmatched. The germline CDR1 and CDR2 sequences are MNHNS and SASEGT. This CDR3 is built from 16 residues. Here the CDR3 reads CASSARKRENPYEQYF. DNA for the CDR3: TGTGCCAGCAGTGCCAGGAAGCGGGAGAATCCCTACGAGCAGTACTTC.

The V gene is TRBV5-1, the J gene TRBJ2-3; possible D gene TRBD1, 5 bases. CDR3 length: 15 residues. Germline CDR1 and CDR2: SGHRS and YFSETQ. The V end was cut by 0 bases, the J end by 4 bases, with 12 bases between. CDR3 in amino acids: CASSLEPGSSDTQYF. The CDR3 DNA follows: TGCGCCAGCAGCTTGGAGCCAGGGTCATCAGATACGCAGTATTTT.

This clone has at least ten counts. This chain joins TRBV2 and TRBJ2-2, with a weak D call TRBD2 (5 bases). Trimming took 7 bases from V and 5 from J, leaving 11 bases between them. The CDR3 spans 13 residues. Germline V gene lookup returns CDR1 SNHLY and CDR2 FYNNEI. As DNA, the CDR3 is TGTGCCAGCAAACGGGGTTGGACCGGGGAGCTGTTTTTT. It translates to CASKRGWTGELFF.

This CDR3 is CASSQLALGELFF. CDR3 DNA sequence: TGTGCCAGCAGCCAACTAGCGTTGGGGGAGCTGTTTTTT. V usage is TRBV7-9 and J usage is TRBJ2-2; 7 bases align to TRBD2. V lost 5 bases to trimming and J lost 8 bases; unmatched junction nucleotides: 5. CDR3 length equals 13 residues. The germline V gene has CDR1 SEHNR and CDR2 FQNEAQ (reference sequence).

The V gene is TRBV27, the J gene TRBJ2-7; 11 bases are a match to TRBD1. Germline trimming cut 5 bases from V and 3 bases from J; bases unmatched to any gene: 6. Germline V gene sequence: CDR1 MNHEY, CDR2 SMNVEV (reference sequence). The CDR3 sequence is 15 residues long. The chain's CDR3 is CASSPPGQGVYEQYF. As DNA, the CDR3 is TGTGCCAGCAGTCCTCCGGGACAGGGGGTCTACGAGCAGTACTTC.

This rearrangement joins TRBV7-9 to TRBJ2-2; 7 bases are a match to TRBD1. The CDR3 length is 14 residues. Germline CDR1 SEHNR, CDR2 FQNEAQ (reference sequence). V shed 5 bases, J shed 4 bases, and the junction held 4 bases outside the gene matches. The CDR3 here is CASSGTGVTGELFF. The CDR3 coding sequence is TGTGCCAGCAGCGGAACAGGGGTCACCGGGGAGCTGTTTTTT.

The chain recombines TRBV10-3 with TRBJ2-7; 8 positions match TRBD1. The CDR3 is made up of 13 amino acids. Germline CDR1 and CDR2: ENHRY and SYGVKD. V shed 6 bases, J shed 6 bases, and the junction held 7 bases outside the gene matches. The CDR3 bases are TGTGCCATCAGCGCGGACAGGGTGGGCGAGCAGTACTTC. The encoded protein is CAISADRVGEQYF.

The sample holds one count of this clone. This chain joins TRBV6-5 and TRBJ1-1, with D unclear. CDR3 length: 13 amino acids. The V end was cut by 4 bases, the J end by 5 bases, with 11 bases between. Germline V gene lookup returns CDR1 MNHEY and CDR2 SVGAGI. The CDR3, as DNA: TGTGCCAGCAGTTTATCCGCGGGAACTGAAGCTTTCTTT. It encodes CASSLSAGTEAFF.

The V call is TRBV18, the J call TRBJ2-1; TRBD2 might be the D (5 bases). Germline values: CDR1 KGHSH, CDR2 LQKENI. The V end was cut by 3 bases, the J end by 12 bases, with 15 bases between. The CDR3 contains 13 residues. Written as DNA, the CDR3 is TGTGCCAGCTCACCTAAAACTAGTGGTGGGCAGTTCTTC. Its protein is CASSPKTSGGQFF.

V usage is TRBV2 and J usage is TRBJ2-2, with 10 positions matching TRBD2. In germline, CDR1 is SNHLY, CDR2 FYNNEI. The CDR3 extends over 15 amino acids. V shed 8 bases, J shed 2 bases, and the junction held 5 bases outside the gene matches. CDR3 sequence: CASAASGRNTGELFF. In DNA form, the CDR3 reads TGTGCCAGCGCGGCTAGCGGGAGAAACACCGGGGAGCTGTTTTTT. The full variable domain, with the rest looked up from reference TRBV2 and TRBJ2-2, is EPEVTQTPSHQVTQMGQEVILRCVPISNHLYFYWYRQILGQKVEFLVSFYNNEISEKSEIFDDQFSVERPDGSNFTLKIRSTKLEDSAMYFCASAASGRNTGELFFGEGSRLTVL.

This chain connects TRBV9 to TRBJ2-3; tentative D call: TRBD1 (5 bases). V lost 4 bases to trimming and J lost 3 bases, with 9 bases between them. The CDR3 spans 13 residues. The germline V gene encodes CDR1 SGDLS and CDR2 YYNGEE. The CDR3 here is CASSLRQTDTQYF. The CDR3 bases are TGTGCCAGCAGCCTCCGACAGACAGATACGCAGTATTTT.